Below, one TCR beta chain is given with its context. The repertoire was sequenced with immunoSEQ multiplex PCR; TCRdb's copy has only in-frame clones and lacks some. In the table there are tens of thousands of clones, approximately 90% of which are singletons. This CDR3 has 14 amino acids. Germline V gives CDR1 SGHVS, CDR2 FQNEAQ. Trimming cost V 5 bases and J 4 bases, with 12 bases left between them. This entry comes from a study of OX40 agonist ivuxolimab in advanced cancers. This sequence joins TRBV7-8 and TRBJ1-3; a possible D gene is TRBD1 (5 bases). The sequence came from an adult with an advanced solid tumor such as melanoma, head and neck, liver or kidney cancer. Sequences were derived from CD4+ or CD8+ T cells sorted from blood, sampled in a trial of the OX40 agonist ivuxolimab. The CDR3 spells CASSPADSGNTIYF. Here the CDR3 DNA reads TGTGCCAGCAGCCCCGCAGACAGCGGAAACACCATATATTTT.